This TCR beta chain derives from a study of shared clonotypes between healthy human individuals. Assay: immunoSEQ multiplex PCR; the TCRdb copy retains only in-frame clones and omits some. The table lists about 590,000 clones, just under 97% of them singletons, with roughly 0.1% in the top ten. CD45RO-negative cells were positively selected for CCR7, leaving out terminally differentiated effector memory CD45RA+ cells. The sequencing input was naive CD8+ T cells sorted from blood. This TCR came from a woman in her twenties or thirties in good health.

For the CDR3, the DNA is TGTGCCAGCAGCTTAGCGGCGGGAGGGCCTTTATCTGGGGCCAACGTCCTGACTTTC. This codes for CASSLAAGGPLSGANVLTF. The gene calls are TRBV13 and TRBJ2-6; 9 bases map to TRBD2. The J segment lost 1 base and the V segment lost 1 base, leaving 8 bases of the junction unmatched. The CDR3 is 19 residues long. The germline V gene has CDR1 PRHDT and CDR2 FYEKMQ (reference sequence).